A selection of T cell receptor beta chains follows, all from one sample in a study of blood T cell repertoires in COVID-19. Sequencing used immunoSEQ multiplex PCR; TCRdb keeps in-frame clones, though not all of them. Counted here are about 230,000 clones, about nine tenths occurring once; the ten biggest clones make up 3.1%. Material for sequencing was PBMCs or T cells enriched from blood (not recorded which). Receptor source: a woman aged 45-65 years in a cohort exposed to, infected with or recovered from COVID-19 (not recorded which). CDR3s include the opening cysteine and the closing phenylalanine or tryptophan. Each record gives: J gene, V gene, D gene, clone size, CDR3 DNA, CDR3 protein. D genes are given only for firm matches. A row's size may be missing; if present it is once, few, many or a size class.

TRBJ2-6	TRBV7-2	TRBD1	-	TGTGCCAGCAGCATCTCCGGGACAGGCTCTGGGGCCAACGTCCTGACTTTC	CASSISGTGSGANVLTF
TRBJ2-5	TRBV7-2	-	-	TGTGCCAGCAGCTCCCGCGTTGGCTACGAAGCCAAAATCGGGGAGACCCAGTACTTC	CASSSRVGYEAKIGETQYF
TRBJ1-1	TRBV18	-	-	TGTGCCAGCTCACGTGAGGCGAAGAACACTGAAGCTTTCTTT	CASSREAKNTEAFF
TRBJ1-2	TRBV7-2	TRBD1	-	TGTGCCAGCAGCTCGACCACCGGGACAGTTAACTATGGCTACACCTTC	CASSSTTGTVNYGYTF
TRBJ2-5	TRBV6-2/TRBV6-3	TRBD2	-	TGTGCCAGCAGTTATCGTCCGACTAGCGGGGGGTACCAAGAGACCCAGTACTTC	CASSYRPTSGGYQETQYF
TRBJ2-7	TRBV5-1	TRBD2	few	TGCGCCAGCAGAGGGGGGACTAGCGGTACCTACGAGCAGTACTTC	CASRGGTSGTYEQYF
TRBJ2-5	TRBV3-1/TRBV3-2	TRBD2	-	TGTGCCAGCAGCCAAGGGACTAGCGGGGGTCCGCAAGAGACCCAGTACTTC	CASSQGTSGGPQETQYF
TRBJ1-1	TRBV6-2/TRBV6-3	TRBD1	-	TGTGCCAGCAGTACTGGACAGGGATTCACCACTGAAGCTTTCTTT	CASSTGQGFTTEAFF
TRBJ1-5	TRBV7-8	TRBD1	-	TGTGCCAGCAGCCCGGACAGGGGGAATCAGCCCCAGCATTTT	CASSPDRGNQPQHF
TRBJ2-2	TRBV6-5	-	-	TGTGCCAGCAGGGTGCGGCAGCCGGGATCCGGGGAGCTGTTTTTT	CASRVRQPGSGELFF
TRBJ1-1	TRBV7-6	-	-	TGTGCCAGCAGCTTAGCGGGAGGTAACACTGAAGCTTTCTTT	CASSLAGGNTEAFF
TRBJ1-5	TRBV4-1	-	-	TGCGCCAGCAGCCAAGTAGTGGATCAGCCCCAGCATTTT	CASSQVVDQPQHF
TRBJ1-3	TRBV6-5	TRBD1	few	TGTGCCAGCAGTCCCAGGGGGCTTGGAAACACCATATATTTT	CASSPRGLGNTIYF
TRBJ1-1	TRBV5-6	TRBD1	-	TGTGCCAGCAGTCGCGACAGGGGCACTGAAGCTTTCTTT	CASSRDRGTEAFF
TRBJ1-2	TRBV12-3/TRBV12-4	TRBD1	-	TGTGCCAGCAGCCAGGGGACAGTCTATGGCTACACCTTC	CASSQGTVYGYTF
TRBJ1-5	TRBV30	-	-	TGTGCCTGGAGTGGGGCTGCGGGGCAGCCCCAGCATTTT	CAWSGAAGQPQHF
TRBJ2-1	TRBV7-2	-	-	TGTGCCAGCATCTCTGGGGGGGGGCTGTACAATGAGCAGTTCTTC	CASISGGGLYNEQFF